Listed below are T cell receptor beta chains from one sample, sequenced in a study of OX40 agonist ivuxolimab in advanced cancers. TCRdb keeps only in-frame clones here, not all; method: immunoSEQ multiplex PCR. The data contain 60,000 to 85,000 clones, roughly 80% of them singletons. This sample comprised CD4+ or CD8+ T cells sorted from blood, obtained in a trial of the OX40 agonist ivuxolimab. Source of these receptors: an adult with an advanced solid tumor such as melanoma, head and neck, liver or kidney cancer. CDR3s include the opening cysteine and the closing phenylalanine or tryptophan. Fields, in order: V gene, clone size, J gene, D gene, CDR3 protein, CDR3 DNA. D genes are given only for firm matches. Expanded clones are given a class, and other clones once, few, many or no size at all.

TRBV6-1	few	TRBJ2-1	.	CASSEANEQFF	TGTGCCAGCAGTGAAGCGAATGAGCAGTTCTTC
TRBV10-3	.	TRBJ2-2	TRBD2	CAITNSGRANGELFF	TGTGCCATCACCAATAGCGGGAGGGCCAACGGGGAGCTGTTTTTT
TRBV27	.	TRBJ2-1	.	CASISPWGGEQFF	TGTGCCAGCATTTCCCCTTGGGGAGGTGAGCAGTTCTTC
TRBV5-1	.	TRBJ1-4	.	CASSLDPGLPEKLFF	TGCGCCAGCAGCTTGGATCCGGGACTCCCTGAAAAACTGTTTTTT
TRBV18	.	TRBJ2-7	TRBD1	CASSPRTGSAYEQYF	TGTGCCAGCTCACCCCGGACAGGAAGTGCCTACGAGCAGTACTTC
TRBV18	.	TRBJ2-5	.	CASSLIEETQYF	TGTGCCAGCTCACTTATCGAAGAGACCCAGTACTTC
TRBV9	.	TRBJ2-3	TRBD1	CASSPGGQGGLDTQYF	TGTGCCAGCAGCCCTGGCGGACAGGGGGGATTGGATACGCAGTATTTT
TRBV9	.	TRBJ2-5	.	CASSVAGISEETQYF	TGTGCCAGCAGCGTAGCTGGCATAAGCGAAGAGACCCAGTACTTC
TRBV28	once	TRBJ2-3	TRBD1	CASRLGQGRVTDTQYF	TGTGCCAGCAGGTTGGGACAGGGAAGGGTCACAGATACGCAGTATTTT
TRBV30	.	TRBJ2-7	.	CAWAPMGATYEQYF	TGTGCCTGGGCCCCCATGGGGGCCACCTACGAGCAGTACTTC
TRBV5-5	.	TRBJ1-4	.	CASSSYETGLEKLFF	TGTGCCAGCAGCTCCTACGAAACAGGTCTTGAAAAACTGTTTTTT
TRBV7-9	.	TRBJ2-1	TRBD1	CASSLGQGNEQFF	TGTGCCAGCAGCCTCGGACAGGGTAACGAGCAGTTCTTC
TRBV7-2	.	TRBJ1-1	TRBD1	CASSIWGQGNTEAFF	TGTGCCAGCAGCATCTGGGGACAGGGGAACACTGAAGCTTTCTTT
TRBV19	once	TRBJ2-1	TRBD2	CASSIGLAGGSEQFF	TGTGCCAGTAGTATTGGGCTAGCGGGGGGTAGTGAGCAGTTCTTC
TRBV6-4	.	TRBJ2-3	.	CASSAAGADTQYF	TGTGCCAGCAGCGCCGCAGGGGCGGATACGCAGTATTTT
TRBV5-1	.	TRBJ1-1	.	CASSLDPSPNTEAFF	TGCGCCAGCAGCTTGGATCCGTCCCCGAACACTGAAGCTTTCTTT
TRBV11-2	.	TRBJ2-1	TRBD2	CASSLAVLGLALDNEQFF	TGTGCCAGCAGCTTAGCCGTCTTGGGACTAGCGCTCGACAATGAGCAGTTCTTC
TRBV2	.	TRBJ1-5	.	CASSGQSISNQPQHF	TGTGCCAGCAGTGGACAGAGCATCAGCAATCAGCCCCAGCATTTT
TRBV19	.	TRBJ2-1	TRBD2	CASSMRRLAGAHEQFF	TGTGCCAGTAGTATGAGGAGACTAGCGGGGGCCCATGAGCAGTTCTTC
TRBV28	.	TRBJ1-2	.	CASSRGAYYGYTF	TGTGCCAGCAGTCGGGGGGCCTACTATGGCTACACCTTC
TRBV5-7	.	TRBJ1-1	.	CASSFRQMNTEAFF	TGTGCCAGCAGCTTTCGACAGATGAACACTGAAGCTTTCTTT
TRBV19	once	TRBJ2-5	.	CASSPTSHQETQYF	TGTGCCAGTAGCCCTACGAGCCACCAAGAGACCCAGTACTTC
TRBV5-4	few	TRBJ1-5	.	CASSFGGPNSNQPQHF	TGTGCCAGCAGCTTTGGGGGCCCGAATAGCAATCAGCCCCAGCATTTT
TRBV6-1	.	TRBJ1-4	.	CASSELRGFEKLFF	TGTGCCAGCAGTGAATTACGAGGGTTTGAAAAACTGTTTTTT
TRBV7-3	.	TRBJ2-6	.	CASSFITGGSGANVLTF	TGTGCCAGCAGCTTTATAACAGGAGGCTCTGGGGCCAACGTCCTGACTTTC
TRBV27	.	TRBJ1-5	.	CASSLSGVISNQPQHF	TGTGCCAGCAGTTTATCCGGGGTAATTAGCAATCAGCCCCAGCATTTT
TRBV7-2	.	TRBJ1-2	TRBD1	CASSLVAGGDYGYTF	TGTGCCAGCAGCTTAGTTGCAGGGGGGGACTATGGCTACACCTTC